One and the same sample provided the 16 T cell receptor beta chains below, sequenced in a study of blood T cells in healthy people across ages. A sample-barcoded 5' primer and a J-beta primer mix were used in a second PCR of roughly 6 to 12 cycles. TCRdb processed the 5' RACE reads anew with MiXCR; each CDR3 protein has one entry. Of roughly 700,000 distinct CDR3 sequences in the sample, around 49% are singletons; the top ten hold under 35%. Source material: blood. The receptors shown here come from a woman aged 55 to 70 in good health.

This clonotype was detected a few times. The chain has TRBV6-6 and TRBJ2-1; D is uncertain. Germline CDR1 is MNHNY and CDR2 is SVGAGI (reference sequence). V was cut by 2 bases and J by 9 bases, with 11 bases left in between. The CDR3 is 13 residues long. CDR3 bases: TGTGCCAGCAGTTACGGCGGAGTAGGTGAGCAGTTCTTC. The encoded protein is CASSYGGVGEQFF.

This chain links TRBV20-1 with TRBJ2-4, with TRBD1 matching over 8 bases. The closer fit of TRBJ2-7 to the DNA end suggests the J call may be wrong. The CDR3 length is 12 residues. Germline V gives CDR1 DFQATT, CDR2 SNEGSKA (reference sequence). In nucleotides, the CDR3 is TGCAGTGCTAGCTGGACAGGGAACGAGCAGTACTTC. This sequence encodes CSASWTGNEQYF.

CDR3 bases: TGCGCCAGCAGCCCTGATCGTAACAATGAGCAGTTCTTC. Translation: CASSPDRNNEQFF. This rearrangement joins TRBV5-1 to TRBJ2-1; no clear D gene. V was shortened by 4 bases and J by 5 bases, with 10 bases between the two germline ends. Germline loops: CDR1 SGHRS, CDR2 YFSETQ. The CDR3 is 13 residues long.

The V call is TRBV28, the J call TRBJ2-1; D ambiguous. Trimming cost V 5 bases and J 0 bases, with 5 bases left between them. Looked up from germline, CDR1 is MDHEN and CDR2 is SYDVKM. This CDR3 comprises 13 residues. In nucleotides, the CDR3 is TGTGCCAGCAGTGAGTTCTCCTACAATGAGCAGTTCTTC. It yields the protein CASSEFSYNEQFF. The full variable domain, in which reference TRBV28 and TRBJ2-1 provide the parts outside the CDR3, is DVKVTQSSRYLVKRTGEKVFLECVQDMDHENMFWYRQDPGLGLRLIYFSYDVKMKEKGDIPEGYSVSREKKERFSLILESASTNQTSMYLCASSEFSYNEQFFGPGTRLTVL.

V is TRBV4-2 and J is TRBJ1-4; possible D gene TRBD1, 5 bases. Germline CDR1 and CDR2: LGHNA and YNFKEQ. V was cut by 4 bases and J by 1 base, with 10 bases left in between. This CDR3 is built from 15 residues. The CDR3 loop reads CASSRGGGTNEKLFF. Here the CDR3 DNA reads TGTGCCAGCAGCCGTGGGGGGGGAACTAATGAAAAACTGTTTTTT.

As for this clonotype: A read error may produce the germline difference seen at one junction end. J is TRBJ2-5 and V is TRBV18, with 11 bases fitting TRBD2. The J call may be in error: the DNA end matches TRBJ2-7 better. Per the germline V gene, CDR1 is KGHSH and CDR2 is LQKENI. The CDR3 sequence is 16 residues long. CDR3 DNA: TGTGCCTGCTCGCCTTCACTAGCGGGAGAGAGAAACGAGCAGTACTTC. Translation gives CACSPSLAGERNEQYF.

This sequence joins TRBV28 and TRBJ2-5, with 8 bases lining up with TRBD2. This CDR3 contains 16 residues. V lost 2 bases, J lost 2 bases, and 7 bases stayed unmatched. From germline, CDR1 is MDHEN and CDR2 SYDVKM. CDR3 DNA: TGTGCCAGCAGTTTAGGAGGTAGCGGGAATCAAGAGACCCAGTACTTC. Its translation: CASSLGGSGNQETQYF.

A note on this clonotype: A junction boundary mismatches the germline segment, possibly from a read error. The V gene is TRBV28, the J gene TRBJ2-3; 13 bases line up with TRBD2. Germline V gene sequence: CDR1 MDHEN, CDR2 SYDVKM. The CDR3 is 20 amino acids. DNA of the CDR3: TGTGCCAGCAGTTTCCCCTCTAGGACTAGCGGGAGTTTTAGCACAGACACGCAGTATTTT. Amino acids: CASSFPSRTSGSFSTDTQYF.

The chain couples TRBV20-1 to TRBJ2-1; D perhaps matches TRBD1 (6 bases). The J call may be mistaken, given a closer DNA end match to TRBJ2-7. The CDR3 runs to 13 residues. Germline V gives CDR1 DFQATT, CDR2 SNEGSKA (reference sequence). CDR3 nucleotide sequence: TGCAGTGGGGGAACAGGGTTGTTCCATGAGCAGTACTTC. Its protein product is CSGGTGLFHEQYF.

This clonotype has just a few counts. The rearrangement joins TRBV3-1 to TRBJ2-1; D not certain. This CDR3 comprises 15 residues. CDR1 and CDR2 (germline): LGHDT, YNNKEL (reference sequence). Trimming stripped 0 bases from V and 6 bases from J, with 12 bases between. The CDR3, as DNA: TGTGCCAGCAGCCAAGAGGGCCTTTCCATCAATGAGCAGTTCTTC. Residues: CASSQEGLSINEQFF.

This clonotype showed up just a few times. The genes are TRBV12-3 or TRBV12-4 and TRBJ2-7, with 7 bases identical to TRBD2. The CDR3 totals 14 residues. V shed 3 bases, J shed 2 bases, and the junction held 4 bases outside the gene matches. The CDR3: CASSFRAGAYEQYF. CDR3 DNA sequence: TGTGCCAGCAGTTTTAGGGCGGGAGCCTACGAGCAGTACTTC.

This clonotype came up once. The chain recombines TRBV5-1 with TRBJ2-4; 11 nucleotides align to TRBD2. This CDR3 region has 19 residues. Germline CDR1 is SGHRS and CDR2 is YFSETQ. V shed 1 base, J shed 6 bases, and the junction held 15 bases outside the gene matches. The CDR3 is CASSLTGLGLAGGVNIQYF. The CDR3 coding sequence is TGCGCCAGCAGCTTGACAGGCTTAGGGCTAGCGGGAGGAGTAAACATTCAGTACTTC.

This clonotype was detected only a few times. This sequence joins TRBV7-9 and TRBJ1-4; D not resolved. The CDR3 loop spans 15 amino acids. V was clipped by 5 bases and J by 8 bases, with 18 bases between them. The germline V gene has CDR1 SEHNR and CDR2 FQNEAQ (reference sequence). The CDR3 is CASSRGSAGGEKLFF. Here the CDR3 DNA reads TGTGCCAGCAGCCGAGGGAGCGCAGGAGGGGAAAAACTGTTTTTT.

This clonotype was seen repeatedly, ten times or more. CDR3 DNA sequence: TGCGCCAGCAGCCAAGTCCAGGGACCTAACTATGGCTACACCTTC. It translates to CASSQVQGPNYGYTF. This sequence joins TRBV4-1 and TRBJ1-2; possible D gene TRBD1, 5 bases. This CDR3 spans 15 amino acids. V was shortened by 1 base and J by 0 bases, with 9 bases between the two germline ends. CDR1 MGHRA and CDR2 YSYEKL come from the germline V gene.

This rearrangement joins TRBV11-3 to TRBJ2-7, with 8 bases matching TRBD1. The CDR3 contains 15 residues. Losses at the gene ends were 4 bases for V and 6 bases for J; bases not matched to a gene: 11. CDR1 is SGHNT and CDR2 is YENEEA in the germline V gene. CDR3 DNA sequence: TGTGCCAGCAGCTCCCCGGACAGGGTAGTAGTCGAGCAGTACTTC. Translation gives CASSSPDRVVVEQYF.

A few counts support this clonotype. The V gene is TRBV5-1, the J gene TRBJ2-6; D remains unclear. Germline V gives CDR1 SGHRS, CDR2 YFSETQ. The CDR3 runs 16 residues. Trimming shortened V by 0 bases and J by 1 base, and 8 bases separated the two germline ends. CDR3 nucleotide sequence: TGCGCCAGCAGCTTGGCCGTTAATTCTGGGGCCAACGTCCTGACTTTC. This encodes CASSLAVNSGANVLTF.